These 6 T cell receptor beta chains originate from one sample sequenced in a study of T cell responses to AZD1222 COVID-19 vaccine. Here immunoSEQ multiplex PCR was the method, and the copy in TCRdb shows in-frame clones only, minus some. The sample lists 100,000 to 150,000 clones, more than 85% occurring once. Sequenced material: peripheral blood, taken 28 days after the second AZD1222 dose. These receptors originate from an adult who received the AZD1222 COVID-19 vaccine.

Many counts were recorded for this clone. The same CDR3 can be traced to other DNA sequences in this sample. The chain links TRBV29-1 to TRBJ2-5, with unresolved D. The CDR3 length is 11 residues. Trimming took off 7 bases at V and 4 bases at J, with 10 bases between the two ends. The germline V gene encodes CDR1 SQVTM and CDR2 ANQGSEA. The CDR3 region is CSARVGETQYF. As DNA, the CDR3 is TGCAGCGCTAGGGTTGGAGAGACCCAGTACTTC.

The chain combines TRBV5-1 with TRBJ1-2, with 9 bases matching TRBD1. The CDR3 runs 16 residues. Germline CDR1 is SGHRS and CDR2 is YFSETQ. The V gene end was trimmed by 6 bases and the J gene end by 6 bases; junction bases not matched to a gene: 15. This chain's CDR3 is CASKRGTGNPRDGYTF. CDR3 nucleotide sequence: TGCGCCAGCAAGCGCGGGACAGGGAACCCGAGGGATGGCTACACCTTC.

The chain recombines TRBV12-5 with TRBJ2-1; D gene ambiguous. V lost 1 base, J lost 8 bases, and 6 bases lay in between. Germline lookup yields CDR1 LGHNT and CDR2 FRNRAP. This CDR3 spans 12 amino acids. In nucleotides, the CDR3 is TGTGCTAGTGGTTTGGCAGTCGATGAGCAGTTCTTC. Its protein is CASGLAVDEQFF.

The chain recombines TRBV27 with TRBJ2-7; the match to TRBD2 covers 9 bases. The germline V gene has CDR1 MNHEY and CDR2 SMNVEV (reference sequence). The CDR3 length is 14 residues. After removal of 6 bases from V and 0 bases from J, the junction contained 3 bases not matched to a gene. The CDR3: CASRAGGYSYEQYF. In DNA form, the CDR3 reads TGTGCCAGCAGGGCGGGGGGGTACTCCTACGAGCAGTACTTC.

The V call is TRBV19, the J call TRBJ2-2; 10 bases match TRBD2. There are 20 residues in the CDR3. Germline V gene sequence: CDR1 LNHDA, CDR2 SQIVND (reference sequence). V trimming: 4 bases; J trimming: 0 bases; junction bases outside the gene matches: 14. The CDR3 protein is CASSKSGLAANTANTGELFF. The DNA for the CDR3 is TGTGCCAGTAGTAAATCAGGACTAGCGGCAAACACCGCGAACACCGGGGAGCTGTTTTTT.

This chain connects TRBV7-2 to TRBJ2-3; D perhaps matches TRBD1 (5 bases). The CDR3 contains 15 residues. Germline CDR1 is SGHTA and CDR2 is FQGNSA. Trimming removed 2 bases from V and 11 bases from J, with 20 bases in between. CDR3 region: CASSLYRRARSGQYF. DNA for the CDR3: TGTGCCAGCAGCTTATACCGCAGGGCCCGGAGTGGGCAGTATTTT.